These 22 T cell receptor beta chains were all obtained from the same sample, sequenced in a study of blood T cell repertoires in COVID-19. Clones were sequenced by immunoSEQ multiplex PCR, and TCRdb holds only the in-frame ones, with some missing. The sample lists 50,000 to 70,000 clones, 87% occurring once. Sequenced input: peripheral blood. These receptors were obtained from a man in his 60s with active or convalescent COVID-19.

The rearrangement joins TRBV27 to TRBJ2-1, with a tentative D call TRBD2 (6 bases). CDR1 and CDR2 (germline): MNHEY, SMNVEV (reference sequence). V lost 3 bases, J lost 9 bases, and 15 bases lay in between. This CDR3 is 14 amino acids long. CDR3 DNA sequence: TGTGCCAGCAGTTTTAGGCTAGCGTCTGGTGAGCAGTTCTTC. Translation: CASSFRLASGEQFF.

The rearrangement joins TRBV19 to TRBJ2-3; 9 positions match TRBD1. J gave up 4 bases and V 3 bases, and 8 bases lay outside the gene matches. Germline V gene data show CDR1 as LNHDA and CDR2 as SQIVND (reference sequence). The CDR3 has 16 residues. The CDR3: CASSIYQDRGADTQYF. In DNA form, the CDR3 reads TGTGCCAGTAGTATTTACCAGGACAGGGGTGCAGATACGCAGTATTTT.

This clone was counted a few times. The CDR3 reads CASSLEGGGNQPQHF. CDR3 DNA: TGCGCCAGCAGCTTGGAAGGGGGCGGCAATCAGCCCCAGCATTTT. This sequence joins TRBV5-1 and TRBJ1-5; 7 bases fit TRBD1. CDR3 size: 15 residues. Germline V gives CDR1 SGHRS, CDR2 YFSETQ. Trimming cost V 0 bases and J 2 bases; bases outside gene matches: 2.

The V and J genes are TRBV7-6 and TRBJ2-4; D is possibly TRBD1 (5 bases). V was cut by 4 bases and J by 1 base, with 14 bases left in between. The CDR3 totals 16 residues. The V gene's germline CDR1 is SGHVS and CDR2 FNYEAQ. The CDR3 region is CASSSTAQVAKNIQYF. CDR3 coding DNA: TGTGCCAGCAGCTCGACAGCCCAGGTGGCCAAAAACATTCAGTACTTC.

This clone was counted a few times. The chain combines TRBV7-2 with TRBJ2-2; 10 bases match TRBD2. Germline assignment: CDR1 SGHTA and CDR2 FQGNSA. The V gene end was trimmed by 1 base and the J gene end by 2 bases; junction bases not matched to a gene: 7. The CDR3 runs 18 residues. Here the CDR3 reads CASSLVVAGGPNTGELFF. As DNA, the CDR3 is TGTGCCAGCAGCTTAGTCGTAGCGGGGGGACCCAACACCGGGGAGCTGTTTTTT.

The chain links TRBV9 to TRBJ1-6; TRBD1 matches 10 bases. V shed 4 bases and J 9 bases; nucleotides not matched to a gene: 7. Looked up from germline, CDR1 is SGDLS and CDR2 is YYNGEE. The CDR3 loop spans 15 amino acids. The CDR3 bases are TGTGCCAGCAGCCCCCGGGACAGGGGACCTTCACCCCTCCACTTT. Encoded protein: CASSPRDRGPSPLHF.

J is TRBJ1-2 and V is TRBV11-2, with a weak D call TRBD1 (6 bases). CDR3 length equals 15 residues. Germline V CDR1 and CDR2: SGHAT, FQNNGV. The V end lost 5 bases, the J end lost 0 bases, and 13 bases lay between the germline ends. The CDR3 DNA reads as TGTGCCAGCAGCAATGGGGGGGCCACTAACTATGGCTACACCTTC. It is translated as CASSNGGATNYGYTF.

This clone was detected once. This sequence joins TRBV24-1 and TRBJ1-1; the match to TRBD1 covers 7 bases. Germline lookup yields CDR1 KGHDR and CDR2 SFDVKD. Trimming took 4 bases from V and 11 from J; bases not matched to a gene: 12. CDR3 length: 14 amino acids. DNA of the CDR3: TGTGCCACCAGTGACCCGGACAGGCCCTTATGCGCTTTCTTT. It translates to CATSDPDRPLCAFF.

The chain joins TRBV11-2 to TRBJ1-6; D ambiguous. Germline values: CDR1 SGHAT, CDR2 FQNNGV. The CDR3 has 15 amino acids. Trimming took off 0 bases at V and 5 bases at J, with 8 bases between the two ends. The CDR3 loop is CASSLEGRDNSPLHF. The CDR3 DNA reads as TGTGCCAGCAGCTTAGAAGGGAGGGATAATTCACCCCTCCACTTT. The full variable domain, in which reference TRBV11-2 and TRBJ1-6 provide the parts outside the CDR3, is EAGVAQSPRYKIIEKRQSVAFWCNPISGHATLYWYQQILGQGPKLLIQFQNNGVVDDSQLPKDRFSAERLKGVDSTLKIQPAKLEDSAVYLCASSLEGRDNSPLHFGNGTRLTVT.

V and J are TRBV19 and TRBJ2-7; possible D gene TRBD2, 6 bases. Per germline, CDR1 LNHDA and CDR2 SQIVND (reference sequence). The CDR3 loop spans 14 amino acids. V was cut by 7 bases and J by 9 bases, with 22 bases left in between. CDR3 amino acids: CASKVASGTGVQYF. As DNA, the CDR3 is TGTGCCAGTAAGGTGGCCAGCGGTACGGGGGTGCAGTACTTC.

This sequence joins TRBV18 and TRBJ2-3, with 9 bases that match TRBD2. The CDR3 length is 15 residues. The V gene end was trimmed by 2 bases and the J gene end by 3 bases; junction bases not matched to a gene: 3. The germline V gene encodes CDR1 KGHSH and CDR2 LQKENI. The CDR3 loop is CASSPNSGGTDTQYF. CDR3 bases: TGTGCCAGCTCACCAAATAGCGGGGGTACAGATACGCAGTATTTT.

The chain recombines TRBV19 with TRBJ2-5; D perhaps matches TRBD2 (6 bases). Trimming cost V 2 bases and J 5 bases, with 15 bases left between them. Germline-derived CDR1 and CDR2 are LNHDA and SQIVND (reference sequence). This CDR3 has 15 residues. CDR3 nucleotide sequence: TGTGCCAGTAGTATATTGCTAGCGCCCCGGGAGACCCAGTACTTC. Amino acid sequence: CASSILLAPRETQYF.

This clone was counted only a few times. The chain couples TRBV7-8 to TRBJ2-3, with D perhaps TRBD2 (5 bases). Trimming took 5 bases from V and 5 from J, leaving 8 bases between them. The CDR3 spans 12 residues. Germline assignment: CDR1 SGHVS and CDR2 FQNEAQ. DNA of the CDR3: TGTGCCAGCAGCCCCGAGGGAGATACGCAGTATTTT. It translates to CASSPEGDTQYF.

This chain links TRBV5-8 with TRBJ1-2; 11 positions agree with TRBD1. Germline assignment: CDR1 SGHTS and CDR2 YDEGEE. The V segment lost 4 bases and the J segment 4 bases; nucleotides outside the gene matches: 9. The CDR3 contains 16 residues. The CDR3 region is CASSRKDRGLSYGYTF. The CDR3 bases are TGTGCCAGCAGCCGGAAGGACAGGGGGCTATCCTATGGCTACACCTTC.

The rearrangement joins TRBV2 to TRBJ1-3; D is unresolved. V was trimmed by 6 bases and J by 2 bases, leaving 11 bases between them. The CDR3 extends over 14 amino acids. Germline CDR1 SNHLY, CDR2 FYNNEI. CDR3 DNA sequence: TGTGCCAGCAGCTATTCAGGTGCTGGAAACACCATATATTTT. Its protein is CASSYSGAGNTIYF.

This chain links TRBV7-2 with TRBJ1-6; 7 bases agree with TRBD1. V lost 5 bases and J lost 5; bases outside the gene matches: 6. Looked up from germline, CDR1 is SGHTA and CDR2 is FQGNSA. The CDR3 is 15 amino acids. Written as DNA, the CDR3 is TGTGCCAGCAGCAATCAGGGGGGCCATAATTCACCCCTCCACTTT. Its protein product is CASSNQGGHNSPLHF.

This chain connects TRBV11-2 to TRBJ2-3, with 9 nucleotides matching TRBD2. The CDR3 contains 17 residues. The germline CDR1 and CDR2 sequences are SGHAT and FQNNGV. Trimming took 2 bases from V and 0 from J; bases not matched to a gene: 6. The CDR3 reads CASSLLGTSGSTDTQYF. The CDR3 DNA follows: TGTGCCAGCAGCTTATTGGGTACTAGCGGGAGCACAGATACGCAGTATTTT.

The CDR3 coding sequence is TGTGCCAGCAGCCAAACAGGGGGCCCTCAGCCCCAGCATTTT. Its protein is CASSQTGGPQPQHF. The chain links TRBV3-1 (or the pseudogene TRBV3-2) to TRBJ1-5; 9 bases are shared with TRBD1. Per germline, CDR1 LGHDT and CDR2 YNNKEL (reference sequence). The V segment lost 2 bases and the J segment 6 bases; nucleotides outside the gene matches: 2. This CDR3 is 14 amino acids long.

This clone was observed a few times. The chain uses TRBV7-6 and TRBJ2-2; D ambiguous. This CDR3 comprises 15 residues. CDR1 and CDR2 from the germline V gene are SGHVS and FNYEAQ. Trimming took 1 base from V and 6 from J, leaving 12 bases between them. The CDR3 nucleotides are TGTGCCAGCAGCTTAGGAGGAAGTTTCTCCGGGGAGCTGTTTTTT. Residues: CASSLGGSFSGELFF.

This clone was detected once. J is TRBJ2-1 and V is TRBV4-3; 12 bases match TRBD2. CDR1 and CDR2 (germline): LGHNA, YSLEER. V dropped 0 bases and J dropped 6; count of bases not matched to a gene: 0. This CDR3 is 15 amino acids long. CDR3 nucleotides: TGCGCCAGCAGCCAAGAGGGACTAGCGGGCAATGAGCAGTTCTTC. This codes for CASSQEGLAGNEQFF.

This CDR3 is CASSLVGGGVSETQYF. CDR3 DNA: TGCGCCAGCAGCTTGGTAGGGGGCGGTGTGTCCGAGACCCAGTACTTC. The chain carries TRBV5-1 and TRBJ2-5; 7 nucleotides line up with TRBD1. Looked up from germline, CDR1 is SGHRS and CDR2 is YFSETQ. The CDR3 spans 16 residues. Trimming removed 0 bases from V and 5 bases from J; junction bases left unmatched: 10.

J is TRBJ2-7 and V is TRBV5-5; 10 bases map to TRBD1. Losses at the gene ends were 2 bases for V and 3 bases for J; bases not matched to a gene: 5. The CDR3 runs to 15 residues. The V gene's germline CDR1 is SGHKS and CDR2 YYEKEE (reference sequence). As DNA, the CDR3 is TGTGCCAGCAGCTTCTTTGGGACAGGGGACTACGAGCAGTACTTC. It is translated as CASSFFGTGDYEQYF.